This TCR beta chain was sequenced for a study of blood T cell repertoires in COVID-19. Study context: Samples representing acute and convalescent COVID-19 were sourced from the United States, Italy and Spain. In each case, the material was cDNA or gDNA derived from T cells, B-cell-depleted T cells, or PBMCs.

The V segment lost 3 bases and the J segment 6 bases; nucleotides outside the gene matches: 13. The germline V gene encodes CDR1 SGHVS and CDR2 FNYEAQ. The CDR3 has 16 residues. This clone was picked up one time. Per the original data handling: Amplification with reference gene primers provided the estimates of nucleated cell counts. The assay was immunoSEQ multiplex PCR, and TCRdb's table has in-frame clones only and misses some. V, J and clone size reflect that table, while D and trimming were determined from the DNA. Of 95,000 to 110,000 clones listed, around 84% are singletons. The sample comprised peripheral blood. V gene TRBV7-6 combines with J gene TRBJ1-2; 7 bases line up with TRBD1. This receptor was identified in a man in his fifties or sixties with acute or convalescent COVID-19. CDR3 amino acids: CASSFTPGQRSDGYTF. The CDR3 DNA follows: TGTGCCAGCAGCTTCACCCCGGGACAGCGTTCGGATGGCTACACCTTC.